This T cell receptor (beta chain) was obtained from a study of T-cell memory formation after mild COVID-19 (dated by TCRdb to the early 2020s). About the investigation overall: Most TCR sequence clusters were specific to one of the two donors. In a couple of donors, T-cell clones that expanded and contracted after mild COVID-19 were followed by sequencing TCRalpha and TCRbeta repertoires longitudinally. Two young, previously healthy adult volunteers, one female and one male, were included in the cohort. Broader findings and caveats from the paper: Contracting CD4+ clones turned up mainly in the CM and EM memory subsets, whereas EMRA was where CD8+ clones were enriched. SARS-CoV-2 specificity was not confirmed for the second-wave clones peaking on day 37. Some responding clones were detected in pre-infection memory, suggesting pre-existing cross-reactive memory T cells joined the SARS-CoV-2 response. Only a couple of mild cases were covered by the study, and larger cohorts that include severe cases with pre-infection samples were considered necessary. Clones that contracted from day 15 to 85 showed balanced CD4/CD8 phenotypes, whereas a second wave of clones that expanded from day 15 to 37 leaned towards CD4+.

PBMCs were isolated by Ficoll-Paque density gradient centrifugation. The instrument given in TCRdb is Illumina NovaSeq 6000. cDNA libraries for TCRalpha and TCRbeta were prepared by 5'RACE using constant-segment primers, with sample barcodes and unique molecular identifiers added. Trizol reagent was used to extract RNA from every sample. Library amplification was performed in two PCR steps, and a second sample barcode and Illumina TruSeq adapters were introduced in the second step. Sequencing of the libraries was done on an Illumina NovaSeq, producing 2 x 150 bp paired-end reads. In the original analysis: Demultiplexing of reads and collapsing into UMI-guided consensus sequences were performed with migec v1.2.7. Using mixcr v2.1.11, the UMI consensuses were aligned to TRA and TRB V and J templates and assembled into clonotypes. A clonotype was counted as expanded or contracted only if both edgeR and NoisET called the change significant, with noise models trained on biological replicates. edgeR calls used a false discovery rate-adjusted p below 0.01 and a log2 fold-change threshold of 1. PCA with hierarchical clustering of max-normalized trajectories of the 1000 most abundant clonotypes was used as exploratory dynamics analysis. Each responding clone was given a CD4 or CD8 phenotype based on the CD4+ and CD8+ repertoires, which had been sequenced separately. TCRdb reprocessing: public reads trimmed at Q25 with fastp, clones called with MiXCR, in-frame beta chains kept. CDR3 protein duplicates are merged, each entry listing the most common genes and DNA. The V and J calls and clone size come from TCRdb's table, not from the authors' own analysis. The sample yields about 310,000 distinct CDR3 sequences; about 16% were counted once. The top ten clones comprise roughly 23% of the sample.

Relative to germline, V is 0 bases shorter and J is 0 bases shorter, with 7 bases between their ends. The CDR3 contains 15 residues, cysteine and phenylalanine counted. Of the read, only the CDR3 DNA is kept; its 45 bases are in frame from base 1. From the germline V gene, CDR1 is MNHEY and CDR2 is SVGAGI. This clonotype came up a few times. No cognate antigen has been identified for it. No base quality information exists; no much larger clone differs at one position. The specimen was PBMCs or a T cell subset sorted from them (not recorded which). The rearranged segments are TRBV6-5 and TRBJ2-3, and perhaps TRBD2 as D gene, on 6 matching bases. This sequence was found in a man younger than 30 who had mild COVID-19 (a few samples of this study predate the infection). The sample titles of this study are shuffled in the database, so cell type and time point are left out; the donor was told from shared clones. The CDR3 has the sequence CASSYSAGSTDTQYF. Read as DNA, the sequence is TGTGCCAGCAGTTACTCGGCGGGAAGCACAGATACGCAGTATTTT.